This TCR beta chain was captured in a study of CD8 T cells in Susac syndrome. The CDR3 totals 15 residues. V lost 5 bases, J lost 4 bases, and 15 bases lay in between. The germline V gene encodes CDR1 SGHRS and CDR2 YFSETQ. RNA was extracted with the RNeasy kit, and a quantity of about 0.45 to 1 ug was reverse transcribed using random hexamers. TCRdb reprocessed the immunoSEQ multiplex PCR reads with MiXCR, giving one entry per CDR3 protein. Of approximately 160,000 distinct CDR3 sequences listed, around 92% were seen once; the top ten hold 0.065% to 0.085%. V usage is TRBV5-1 and J usage is TRBJ2-2; maybe TRBD1 (5 bases). The sequence was obtained from a human donor in good health. The source material was CD4+ T cells from PBMCs. CDR3 sequence: CASRPQAQGTGELFF. CDR3 nucleotide sequence: TGCGCCAGCAGGCCTCAGGCGCAGGGCACCGGGGAGCTGTTTTTT.